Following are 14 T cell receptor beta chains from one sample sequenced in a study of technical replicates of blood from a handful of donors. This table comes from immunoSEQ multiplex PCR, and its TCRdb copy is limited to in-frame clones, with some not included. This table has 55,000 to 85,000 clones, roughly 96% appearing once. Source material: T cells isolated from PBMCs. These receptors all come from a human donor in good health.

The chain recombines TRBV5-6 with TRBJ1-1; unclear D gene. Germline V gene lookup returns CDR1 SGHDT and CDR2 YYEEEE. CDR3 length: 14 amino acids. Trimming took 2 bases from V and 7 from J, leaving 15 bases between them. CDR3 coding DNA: TGTGCCAGCAGCTTCGTGGCTGCCAGAATTGAAGCTTTCTTT. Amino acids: CASSFVAARIEAFF.

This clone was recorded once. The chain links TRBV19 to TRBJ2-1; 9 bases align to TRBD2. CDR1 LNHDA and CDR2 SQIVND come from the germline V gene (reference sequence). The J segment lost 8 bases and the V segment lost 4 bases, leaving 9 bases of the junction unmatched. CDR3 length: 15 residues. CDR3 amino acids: CASSKLAGVGDEQFF. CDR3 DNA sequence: TGTGCCAGTAGTAAATTAGCGGGAGTTGGTGATGAGCAGTTCTTC.

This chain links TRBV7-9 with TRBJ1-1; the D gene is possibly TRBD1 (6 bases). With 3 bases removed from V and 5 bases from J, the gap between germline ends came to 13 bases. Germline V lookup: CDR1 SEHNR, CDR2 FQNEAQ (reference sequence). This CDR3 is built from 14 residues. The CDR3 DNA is TGTGCCAGCAGCTTGGCAGGGGCGCAGACTGAAGCTTTCTTT. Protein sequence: CASSLAGAQTEAFF.

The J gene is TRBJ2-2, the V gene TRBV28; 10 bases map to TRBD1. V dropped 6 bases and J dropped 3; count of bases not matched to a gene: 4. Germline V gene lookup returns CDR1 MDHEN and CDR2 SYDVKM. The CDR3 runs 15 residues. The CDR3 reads CASRTGGADTGELFF. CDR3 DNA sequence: TGTGCCAGCAGGACAGGGGGCGCGGACACCGGGGAGCTGTTTTTT.

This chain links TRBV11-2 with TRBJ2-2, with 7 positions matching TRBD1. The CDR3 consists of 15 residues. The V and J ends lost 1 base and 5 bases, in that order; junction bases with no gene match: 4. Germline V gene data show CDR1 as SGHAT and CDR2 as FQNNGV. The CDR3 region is CASSLGQDRTGELFF. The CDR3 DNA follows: TGTGCCAGCAGCTTAGGTCAGGACAGGACCGGGGAGCTGTTTTTT.

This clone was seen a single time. The CDR3 DNA reads TGTGCCAGCAGCCAAGAAGGAACCAGGATCTCCTACGAGCAGTACTTC. Translated, it gives CASSQEGTRISYEQYF. J is TRBJ2-7 and V is TRBV4-2; D call uncertain. Trimming stripped 0 bases from V and 0 bases from J, with 12 bases between. The CDR3 contains 16 residues. Germline assignment: CDR1 LGHNA and CDR2 YNFKEQ.

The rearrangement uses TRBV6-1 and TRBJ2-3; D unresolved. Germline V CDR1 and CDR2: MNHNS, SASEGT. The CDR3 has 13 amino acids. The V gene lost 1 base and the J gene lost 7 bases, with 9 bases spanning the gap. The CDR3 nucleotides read TGTGCCAGCAGTGAAGGGAGTACACATACGCAGTATTTT. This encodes CASSEGSTHTQYF.

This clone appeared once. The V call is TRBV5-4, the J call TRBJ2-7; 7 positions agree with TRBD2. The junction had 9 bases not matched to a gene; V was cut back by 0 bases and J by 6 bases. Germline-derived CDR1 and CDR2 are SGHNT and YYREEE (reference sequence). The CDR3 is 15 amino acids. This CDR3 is CASSLGSRLASEQYF. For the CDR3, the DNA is TGTGCCAGCAGCTTGGGGTCTAGACTAGCATCCGAGCAGTACTTC.

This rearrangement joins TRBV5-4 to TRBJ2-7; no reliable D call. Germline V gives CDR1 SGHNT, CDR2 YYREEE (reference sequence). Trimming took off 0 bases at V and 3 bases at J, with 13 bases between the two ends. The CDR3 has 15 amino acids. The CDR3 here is CASSLGAADNYEQYF. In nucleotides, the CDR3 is TGTGCCAGCAGCTTGGGTGCAGCCGACAACTACGAGCAGTACTTC.

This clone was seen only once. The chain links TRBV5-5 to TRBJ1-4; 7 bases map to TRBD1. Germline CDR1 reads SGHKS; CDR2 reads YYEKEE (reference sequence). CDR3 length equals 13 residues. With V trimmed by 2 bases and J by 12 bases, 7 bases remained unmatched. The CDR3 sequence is CASSFGSGTELFF. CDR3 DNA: TGTGCCAGCAGCTTCGGGTCCGGGACAGAACTGTTTTTT.

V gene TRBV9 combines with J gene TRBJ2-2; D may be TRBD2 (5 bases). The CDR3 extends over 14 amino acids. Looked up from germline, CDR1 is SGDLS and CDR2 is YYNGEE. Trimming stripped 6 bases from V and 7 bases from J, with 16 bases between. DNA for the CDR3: TGTGCCAGCACCGGACTCCCGGCGGGCGGGGAGCTGTTTTTT. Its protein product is CASTGLPAGGELFF.

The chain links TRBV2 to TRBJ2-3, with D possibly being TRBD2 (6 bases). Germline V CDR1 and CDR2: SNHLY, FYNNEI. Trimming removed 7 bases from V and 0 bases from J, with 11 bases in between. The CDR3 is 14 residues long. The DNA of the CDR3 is TGTGCCAGCATACTAGGAGGGAGCACAGATACGCAGTATTTT. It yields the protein CASILGGSTDTQYF.

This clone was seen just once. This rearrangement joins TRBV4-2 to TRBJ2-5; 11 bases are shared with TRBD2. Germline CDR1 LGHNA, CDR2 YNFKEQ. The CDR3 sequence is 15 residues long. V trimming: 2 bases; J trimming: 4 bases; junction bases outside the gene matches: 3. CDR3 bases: TGTGCCAGCAGCCAATCTAGCGGGGGGATAGAGACCCAGTACTTC. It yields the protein CASSQSSGGIETQYF.

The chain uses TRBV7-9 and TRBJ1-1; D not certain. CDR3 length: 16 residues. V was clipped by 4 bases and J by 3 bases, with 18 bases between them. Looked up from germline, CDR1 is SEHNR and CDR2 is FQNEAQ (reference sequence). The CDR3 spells CASSYDMRLRYTEAFF. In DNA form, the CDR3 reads TGTGCCAGCAGCTACGACATGCGCCTAAGGTACACTGAAGCTTTCTTT. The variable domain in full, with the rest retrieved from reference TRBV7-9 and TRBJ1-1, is DTGVSQNPRHKITKRGQNVTFRCDPISEHNRLYWYRQTLGQGPEFLTYFQNEAQLEKSRLLSDRFSAERPKGSFSTLEIQRTEQGDSAMYLCASSYDMRLRYTEAFFGQGTRLTVV.